The rows below give T cell receptor beta chains drawn from one sample of a study of T cells in Graves' hyperthyroidism and ophthalmopathy. TCRdb used MiXCR to reprocess the multiplex PCR reads, holding one entry per CDR3 protein. The sample carries around 360,000 distinct CDR3 sequences, over 12% recorded once. The sample taken for sequencing was blood. The receptor source for this set is a woman aged 55-70 years with Graves' ophthalmopathy. Both conserved end residues are part of each CDR3. Fields, in order: J gene, V gene, clone size, D gene, CDR3 protein, CDR3 DNA. The D gene is left open where the match is weak. A row's size may be missing; if present it is once, few, many or a size class.

TRBJ2-7	TRBV10-3	many	TRBD2	CAISDRLMTSSEQYF	TGTGCCATCAGTGATAGGTTAATGACTAGCTCCGAGCAGTACTTC
TRBJ2-7	TRBV4-1	once	TRBD2	CASSQAWGGAHEQYF	TGCGCCAGCAGCCAAGCCTGGGGGGGAGCCCACGAGCAGTACTTC
TRBJ2-5	TRBV30	many	TRBD2	CAWTPGLAGGRETQYF	TGTGCCTGGACTCCGGGACTAGCGGGAGGGCGGGAGACCCAGTACTTC
TRBJ2-1	TRBV14	many	-	CASSPLTDEQFF	TGTGCCAGCAGCCCTCTCACGGATGAGCAGTTCTTC
TRBJ2-1	TRBV10-2	-	-	CASSVVLAAYNEQFF	TGCGCCAGCAGTGTTGTCCTAGCAGCCTACAATGAGCAGTTCTTC
TRBJ2-3	TRBV19	few	-	CASSIGRATDTQYF	TGTGCCAGTAGTATAGGCAGGGCCACAGATACGCAGTATTTT
TRBJ2-3	TRBV7-9	few	TRBD2	CASSLAGGPGDTQYF	TGTGCCAGCAGCTTAGCGGGAGGGCCAGGGGATACGCAGTATTTT
TRBJ2-7	TRBV4-2	many	TRBD1	CASSSGQVPGEQYF	TGTGCCAGCAGTTCGGGACAGGTCCCTGGGGAGCAGTACTTC
TRBJ1-6	TRBV20-1	-	TRBD1	CSARPGQSYSPLHF	TGCAGTGCTAGACCGGGACAGAGTTATTCACCCCTCCACTTT
TRBJ1-6	TRBV7-9	-	TRBD1	CASTPGQDNSPLHF	TGTGCCAGCACCCCGGGACAGGATAATTCACCCCTCCACTTT
TRBJ2-3	TRBV27	many	-	CASTTWRAGDTQYF	TGTGCCAGCACCACATGGAGAGCGGGAGATACGCAGTATTTT
TRBJ2-1	TRBV28	many	TRBD2	CASSVLAGSNEQFF	TGTGCCAGCAGTGTACTAGCGGGAAGCAATGAGCAGTTCTTC
TRBJ2-7	TRBV5-6	many	-	CASSSLWTTYEQYF	TGTGCCAGCAGCTCCCTCTGGACAACCTACGAGCAGTACTTC
TRBJ2-7	TRBV28	-	TRBD2	CASSGTSGSGYEQYF	TGTGCCAGCAGTGGGACTAGCGGGAGTGGCTACGAGCAGTACTTC
TRBJ2-7	TRBV24-1	few	-	CATSSANYEQYF	TGTGCCACCAGTTCGGCTAACTACGAGCAGTACTTC
TRBJ2-2	TRBV28	many	TRBD2	CASSFRLAVNTGELFF	TGTGCCAGCAGTTTTCGGCTAGCGGTGAACACCGGGGAGCTGTTTTTT
TRBJ1-1	TRBV5-6	many	TRBD1	CASSSINRSTGTGFELTIEAFF	TGTGCCAGCAGCTCCATAAACCGGTCCACCGGGACAGGGTTCGAATTAACTATTGAAGCTTTCTTT
TRBJ1-3	TRBV11-2	few	-	CASSFSNTIYF	TGTGCCAGCAGCTTTTCGAACACCATATATTTT
TRBJ2-3	TRBV7-3	-	TRBD2	CASSLILAASDTQYF	TGTGCCAGCAGCTTGATACTAGCGGCATCAGATACGCAGTATTTT
TRBJ2-5	TRBV2	-	-	CASNSGRTQETQYF	TGTGCCAGCAACTCCGGACGGACCCAAGAGACCCAGTACTTC
TRBJ2-4	TRBV6-1	-	-	CASRQRDGLAKNIQYF	TGTGCCAGCAGACAAAGGGACGGACTAGCCAAAAACATTCAGTACTTC
TRBJ2-5	TRBV9	many	-	CASSVGTSGGETQYF	TGTGCCAGCAGCGTAGGGACGTCCGGAGGAGAGACCCAGTACTTC
TRBJ2-1	TRBV27	-	TRBD2	CATGTSGIGEQFF	TGTGCCACAGGGACTAGCGGGATCGGGGAGCAGTTCTTC
TRBJ1-2	TRBV3-1	few	-	CASSQDGPGAYGYTF	TGTGCCAGCAGCCAAGATGGGCCAGGGGCCTATGGCTACACCTTC
TRBJ2-1	TRBV2	many	TRBD1	CASSPGTGLNEQFF	TGTGCCAGCAGCCCCGGGACAGGGTTAAATGAGCAGTTCTTC
TRBJ2-7	TRBV28	many	-	CASTLPGSKSYEQYF	TGTGCCAGCACCCTACCAGGGAGTAAATCCTACGAGCAGTACTTC
TRBJ1-4	TRBV27	many	-	CASSITGTRNEKLFF	TGTGCCAGCAGTATCACCGGGACCCGGAATGAAAAACTGTTTTTT
TRBJ1-4	TRBV12-3/TRBV12-4	many	-	CASRGALNEKLFF	TGTGCCAGCAGGGGAGCCCTTAATGAAAAACTGTTTTTT
TRBJ1-3	TRBV3-1	many	-	CASSLYRSGNTIYF	TGTGCCAGCAGCCTTTACCGCTCTGGAAACACCATATATTTT